This is a list of T cell receptor beta chains from one sample in a study of blood T cell repertoires in COVID-19. The method was immunoSEQ multiplex PCR; TCRdb's version includes in-frame clones alone and lacks a portion of them. Of around 78,000 clones listed, approximately 85% are singletons. Sequencing input: peripheral blood. The receptors shown here come from a human donor in a cohort sampled during active COVID-19. Each CDR3 is given with its conserved first and last residue. D genes are given only for firm matches. For some rows the clone size is stated as once, few or many, or as a class when expanded; others skip it.

TRBJ1-1 . TRBV3-1/TRBV3-2 . CASSHRGPATEAFF TGTGCCAGCAGCCACCGCGGCCCGGCAACTGAAGCTTTCTTT
TRBJ1-4 few TRBV2 TRBD1 CASLGIQGAIEKLFF TGTGCCAGCTTAGGGATACAGGGGGCTATTGAAAAACTGTTTTTT
TRBJ2-7 . TRBV29-1 . CSARDIALGEQYF TGCAGCGCACGGGATATCGCTCTGGGCGAGCAGTACTTC
TRBJ1-1 . TRBV5-1 . CASSLAQDRAFF TGCGCCAGCAGCTTGGCACAGGACCGAGCTTTCTTT
TRBJ2-7 . TRBV27 TRBD2 CASGTSGSYEQYF TGTGCCAGCGGGACTAGCGGTTCCTACGAGCAGTACTTC
TRBJ2-1 . TRBV3-1/TRBV3-2 TRBD2 CASSQGMMSGGYNEQFF TGTGCCAGCAGCCAAGGGATGATGAGCGGGGGTTACAATGAGCAGTTCTTC
TRBJ1-6 once TRBV2 . CASRLGTSDSPLHF TGTGCCAGCAGACTCGGGACTTCCGATTCACCCCTCCACTTT
TRBJ1-4 . TRBV6-5 TRBD1 CASSYGGQGIGEKLFF TGTGCCAGCAGTTACGGGGGACAGGGGATAGGTGAAAAACTGTTTTTT
TRBJ1-2 . TRBV7-2 . CASSFDPAAARYGYTF TGTGCCAGCAGCTTCGACCCGGCGGCAGCCCGCTATGGCTACACCTTC
TRBJ1-5 few TRBV24-1 . CATSQGKGGSQPQHF TGTGCCACCAGTCAGGGGAAGGGAGGGTCTCAGCCCCAGCATTTT
TRBJ2-1 . TRBV5-1 TRBD1 CASSSDRAGSYNEQFF TGCGCCAGCAGCTCAGACAGGGCCGGCTCCTACAATGAGCAGTTCTTC
TRBJ1-1 . TRBV12-3/TRBV12-4 . CASSTFSVSEAFF TGTGCCAGCAGTACTTTTAGTGTCTCTGAAGCTTTCTTT
TRBJ1-6 once TRBV5-1 TRBD1 CASSLATRDRVNSPLHF TGCGCCAGCAGCTTGGCCACCCGGGACAGGGTAAATTCACCCCTCCACTTT
TRBJ2-1 few TRBV6-6 TRBD2 CASSGTSGHNEQFF TGTGCCAGCAGTGGGACTAGCGGACACAATGAGCAGTTCTTC
TRBJ2-5 . TRBV5-8 TRBD1 CASSTGQGKETQYF TGTGCCAGCAGCACGGGACAGGGCAAAGAGACCCAGTACTTC
TRBJ2-3 . TRBV5-1 . CASSVSGDSTDTQYF TGCGCCAGCAGCGTTAGCGGAGATAGCACAGATACGCAGTATTTT
TRBJ2-5 . TRBV7-2 TRBD1 CASSSATGGGKTQYF TGTGCCAGCAGCTCAGCTACAGGGGGCGGGAAGACCCAGTACTTC
TRBJ2-1 . TRBV11-3 TRBD1 CASSLRDSLYNEQFF TGTGCCAGCAGCCTCCGGGACAGTCTCTACAATGAGCAGTTCTTC
TRBJ1-2 . TRBV19 TRBD1 CASSTGTGINYGYTF TGTGCCAGTAGTACTGGGACAGGGATTAACTATGGCTACACCTTC
TRBJ2-7 . TRBV11-2 TRBD2 CASSLNAGGPGYEQYF TGTGCCAGCAGCTTAAATGCGGGAGGACCCGGCTACGAGCAGTACTTC
TRBJ2-4 . TRBV3-1/TRBV3-2 TRBD1 CASSHTYRDRRLLAKNIQYF TGTGCCAGCAGCCATACTTACCGGGACAGGCGGTTACTAGCCAAAAACATTCAGTACTTC
TRBJ1-2 . TRBV6-5 TRBD1 CASSYRGQGANYGYTF TGTGCCAGCAGTTACAGGGGACAGGGGGCGAACTATGGCTACACCTTC